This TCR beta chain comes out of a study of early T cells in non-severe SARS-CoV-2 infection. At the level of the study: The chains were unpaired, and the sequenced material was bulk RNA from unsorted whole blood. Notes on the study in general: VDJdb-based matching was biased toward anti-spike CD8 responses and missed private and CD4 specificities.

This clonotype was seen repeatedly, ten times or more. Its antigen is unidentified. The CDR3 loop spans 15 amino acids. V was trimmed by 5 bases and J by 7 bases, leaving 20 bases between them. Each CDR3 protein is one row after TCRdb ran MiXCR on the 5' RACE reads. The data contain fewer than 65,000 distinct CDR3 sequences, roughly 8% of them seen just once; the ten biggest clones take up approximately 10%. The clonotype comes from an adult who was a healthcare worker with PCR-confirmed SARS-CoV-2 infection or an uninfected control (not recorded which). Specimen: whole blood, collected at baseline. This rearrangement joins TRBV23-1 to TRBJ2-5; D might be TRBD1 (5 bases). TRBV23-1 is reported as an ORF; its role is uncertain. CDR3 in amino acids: CASSWGRRLLGTQYF. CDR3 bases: TGCGCCAGCAGTTGGGGCAGAAGGTTGTTAGGGACCCAGTACTTC.